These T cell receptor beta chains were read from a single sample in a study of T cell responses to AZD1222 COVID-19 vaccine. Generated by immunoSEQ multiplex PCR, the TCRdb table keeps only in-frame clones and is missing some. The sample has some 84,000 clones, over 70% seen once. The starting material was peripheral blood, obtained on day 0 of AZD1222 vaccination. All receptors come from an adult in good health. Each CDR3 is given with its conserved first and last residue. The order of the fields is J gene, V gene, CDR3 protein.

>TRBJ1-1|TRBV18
CASSPPRVGNTEAFF
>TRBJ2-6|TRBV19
CASRSAGAGANVLTF
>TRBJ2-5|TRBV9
CASSTSGGVQETQYF
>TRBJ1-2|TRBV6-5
CASSSGTLGYTF
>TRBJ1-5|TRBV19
CASKEGNGNQPQHF
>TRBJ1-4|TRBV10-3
CAISEPGEFREKLFF
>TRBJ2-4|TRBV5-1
CASSSEDISKNIQYF
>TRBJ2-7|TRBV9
CASSRGVNEQYF
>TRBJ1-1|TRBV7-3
CASSPKKNTEAFF
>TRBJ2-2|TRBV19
CASTQGGGRTGELFF
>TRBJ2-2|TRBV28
CASRIRNTGELFF
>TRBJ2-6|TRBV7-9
CASSLYSGANVLTF
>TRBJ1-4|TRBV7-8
CASSPTGVRGTTNEKLFF
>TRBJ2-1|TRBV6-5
CASSKREDSYNEQFF
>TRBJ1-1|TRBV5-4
CASSLTGVVNTEAFF
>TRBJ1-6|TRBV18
CASSPNAGRLSSPLHF
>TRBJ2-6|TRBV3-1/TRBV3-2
CASSPRTGGSGANVLTF
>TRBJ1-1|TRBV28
CASKGAAGVKGDAFF
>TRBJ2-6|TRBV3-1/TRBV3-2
CASSQPNRGWANVLTF
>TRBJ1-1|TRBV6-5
CASILETTAFF
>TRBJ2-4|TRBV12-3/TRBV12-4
CASSLAGNIQYF
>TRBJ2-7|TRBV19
CASSTPEGVNEQYF
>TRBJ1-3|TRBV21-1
CASSKGHGSSGNTIYF
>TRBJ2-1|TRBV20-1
CSANPGQFF
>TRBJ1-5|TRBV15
CATGTGRNQPQHF
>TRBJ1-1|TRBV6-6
CASSYSINNDNIAFF
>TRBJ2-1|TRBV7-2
CASSSLGLAGGNEQFF
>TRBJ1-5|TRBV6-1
CASSVVWGATEQPQHF
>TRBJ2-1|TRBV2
CASSAGDINEQFF
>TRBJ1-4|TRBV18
CASSPTATNEKLFF
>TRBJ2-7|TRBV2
CASSEGGLAVYEQYF
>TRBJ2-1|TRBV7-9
CASSPAWGGWDEQFF
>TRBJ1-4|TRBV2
CASSESQKGEKLFF
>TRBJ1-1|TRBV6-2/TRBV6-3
CASTPGMNTEAFF
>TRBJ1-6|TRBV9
CASSPQGRDSPLHF
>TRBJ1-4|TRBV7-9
CASSPLTYEEKLFF
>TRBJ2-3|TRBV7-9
CATRGGGYTDTQYF
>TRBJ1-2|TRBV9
CASSLHPTGDYGYTF
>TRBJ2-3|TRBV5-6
CASSFGHYTDTQYF
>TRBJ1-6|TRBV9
CASSVDNNSPLHF
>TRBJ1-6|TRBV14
CASSPGAAGASPLHF
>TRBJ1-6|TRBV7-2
CASIWVEGMGSPLHF
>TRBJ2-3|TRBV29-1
CSVGVAGSTDTQYF
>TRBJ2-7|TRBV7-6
CASSLAGTSGRAYEQYF
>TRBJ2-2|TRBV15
CATSPSDLSGELFF
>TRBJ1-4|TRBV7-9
CASSLSWAQREKLFF
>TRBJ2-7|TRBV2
CASSETPGQGDPYEQYF
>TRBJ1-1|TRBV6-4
CASSPTSVNTEAFF
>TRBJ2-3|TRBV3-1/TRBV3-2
CASSQGTSGRRTDTQYF
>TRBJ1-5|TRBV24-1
CATSGGGGYSNQPQHF
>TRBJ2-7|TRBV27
CASSLSPGTGTYEQYF
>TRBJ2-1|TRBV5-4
CASSASGTGKFF
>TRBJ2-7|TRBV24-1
CATSARGYEQYF
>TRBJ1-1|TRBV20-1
CTTGSGTEAFF
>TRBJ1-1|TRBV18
CASSPQRNTEAFF
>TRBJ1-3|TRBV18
CASGATTGTGNTIYF
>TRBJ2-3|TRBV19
CASSEGDTQYF
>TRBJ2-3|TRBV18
CASSPTLTGMDTQYF